This is a list of T cell receptor beta chains from one sample in a study of blood T cells in healthy people across ages. MiXCR, run by TCRdb on the 5' RACE reads, gives a single entry per CDR3 protein. The profile shows 450,000 to 700,000 distinct CDR3 sequences, 25% to 30% of them singletons. Source material: blood. These receptors originate from a woman in her sixties or seventies in good health. Each CDR3 is given with its conserved first and last residue. Each record gives: J gene, D gene, clone size, V gene, CDR3 protein, CDR3 DNA. The D gene is left open where the match is weak. Expanded clones get a size class; other rows say once, few or many, or leave the size out.

TRBJ1-1 | NA | NA | TRBV4-1 | CASSRTDPTEAFF | TGCGCCAGCAGCCGGACAGATCCCACTGAAGCTTTCTTT
TRBJ2-5 | TRBD2 | few | TRBV20-1 | CSARGLAGVQETQYF | TGCAGTGCTAGAGGACTAGCGGGGGTTCAAGAGACCCAGTACTTC
TRBJ2-5 | TRBD1 | NA | TRBV6-5 | CASRPDRGISGEQYF | TGTGCCAGCAGACCGGACAGGGGGATATCAGGGGAGCAGTACTTC
TRBJ2-3 | NA | NA | TRBV29-1 | CSVDRGGGTDTQYF | TGCAGCGTTGATAGAGGCGGGGGCACAGATACGCAGTATTTT
TRBJ2-1 | TRBD2 | few | TRBV4-3 | CASSRRGGSYNEQFF | TGCGCCAGCAGCCGGAGGGGAGGGTCCTACAATGAGCAGTTCTTC
TRBJ1-4 | NA | NA | TRBV18 | CASSPNRETNEKLFF | TGTGCCAGCTCACCGAACAGGGAAACTAATGAAAAACTGTTTTTT
TRBJ2-7 | TRBD2 | few | TRBV7-2 | CASSFRTSSEQYF | TGTGCCAGCAGCTTTCGGACTAGCAGCGAGCAGTACTTC
TRBJ2-7 | NA | few | TRBV19 | CASSITGRSYEQYF | TGTGCCAGTAGTATAACGGGCAGATCCTACGAGCAGTACTTC
TRBJ1-1 | NA | NA | TRBV7-9 | CASSLLGDTEAFF | TGTGCCAGCAGCTTACTGGGGGACACTGAAGCTTTCTTT
TRBJ2-5 | NA | many | TRBV6-5 | CASSYSRVGTQYF | TGTGCCAGCAGTTACTCCAGGGTGGGGACCCAGTACTTC
TRBJ1-4 | TRBD1 | NA | TRBV11-2 | CASSPGTGGGKLFF | TGTGCCAGCAGCCCCGGGACAGGCGGAGGAAAACTGTTTTTT
TRBJ1-5 | NA | few | TRBV6-2/TRBV6-3 | CASSYSGGGNQPQHF | TGTGCCAGCAGTTACTCGGGGGGAGGCAATCAGCCCCAGCATTTT
TRBJ2-7 | NA | NA | TRBV5-6 | CASSLQSQGAYEQYF | TGTGCCAGCAGCTTGCAGTCTCAGGGAGCCTACGAGCAGTACTTC
TRBJ2-7 | TRBD1 | NA | TRBV2 | CASKTGPPYEQYF | TGTGCCAGCAAGACAGGGCCACCCTACGAGCAGTACTTC
TRBJ2-4 | NA | NA | TRBV6-1 | CASRIPGVIAKNVQYF | TGTGCCAGCAGAATCCCAGGGGTAATAGCCAAAAACGTTCAGTACTTC
TRBJ1-5 | NA | NA | TRBV27 | CASSDTGLPNQPQHF | TGTGCCAGCAGTGATACAGGGCTCCCTAATCAGCCCCAGCATTTT
TRBJ2-5 | NA | many | TRBV6-2/TRBV6-3 | CASSRVLRETQYF | TGTGCCAGCAGCAGGGTTCTGAGGGAGACCCAGTACTTC
TRBJ1-3 | NA | few | TRBV4-1 | CASSQDPGRGSGNTIYF | TGCGCCAGCAGCCAAGATCCGGGGAGAGGGTCTGGAAACACCATATATTTT
TRBJ2-7 | NA | few | TRBV15 | CATSSGRTYEQYF | TGTGCCACCAGCTCGGGAAGGACCTACGAGCAGTACTTC
TRBJ1-2 | TRBD1 | many | TRBV20-1 | CSASQQGPYYGYTF | TGCAGTGCTTCGCAACAGGGGCCCTACTATGGCTACACCTTC
TRBJ2-6 | NA | NA | TRBV20-1 | CSAAGDRAGANVLTF | TGCAGTGCGGCCGGGGACCGGGCTGGGGCCAACGTCCTGACTTTC
TRBJ2-2 | NA | few | TRBV24-1 | CATSDLATDGNTGELFF | TGTGCCACCAGTGATTTGGCAACCGACGGAAACACCGGGGAGCTGTTTTTT
TRBJ1-2 | NA | few | TRBV12-3/TRBV12-4 | CASSFSVGQHGYTF | TGTGCCAGCAGTTTTAGTGTTGGGCAGCATGGCTACACCTTC
TRBJ2-5 | TRBD1 | NA | TRBV29-1 | CSARQGIETQYF | TGCAGCGCCCGACAGGGGATCGAGACCCAGTACTTC